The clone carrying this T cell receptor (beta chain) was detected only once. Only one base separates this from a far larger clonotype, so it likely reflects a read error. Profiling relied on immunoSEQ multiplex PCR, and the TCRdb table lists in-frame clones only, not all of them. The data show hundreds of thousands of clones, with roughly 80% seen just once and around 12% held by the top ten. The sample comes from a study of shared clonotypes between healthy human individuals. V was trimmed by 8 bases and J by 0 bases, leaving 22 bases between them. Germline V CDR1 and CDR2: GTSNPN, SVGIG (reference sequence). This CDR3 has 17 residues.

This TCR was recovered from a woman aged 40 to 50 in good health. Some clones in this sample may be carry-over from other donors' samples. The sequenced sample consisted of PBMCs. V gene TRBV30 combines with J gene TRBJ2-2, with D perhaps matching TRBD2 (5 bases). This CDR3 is CARGIPAGRANTGELFF. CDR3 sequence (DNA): TGTGCCCGGGGAATACCCGCCGGGCGGGCGAACACCGGGGAGCTGTTTTTT.